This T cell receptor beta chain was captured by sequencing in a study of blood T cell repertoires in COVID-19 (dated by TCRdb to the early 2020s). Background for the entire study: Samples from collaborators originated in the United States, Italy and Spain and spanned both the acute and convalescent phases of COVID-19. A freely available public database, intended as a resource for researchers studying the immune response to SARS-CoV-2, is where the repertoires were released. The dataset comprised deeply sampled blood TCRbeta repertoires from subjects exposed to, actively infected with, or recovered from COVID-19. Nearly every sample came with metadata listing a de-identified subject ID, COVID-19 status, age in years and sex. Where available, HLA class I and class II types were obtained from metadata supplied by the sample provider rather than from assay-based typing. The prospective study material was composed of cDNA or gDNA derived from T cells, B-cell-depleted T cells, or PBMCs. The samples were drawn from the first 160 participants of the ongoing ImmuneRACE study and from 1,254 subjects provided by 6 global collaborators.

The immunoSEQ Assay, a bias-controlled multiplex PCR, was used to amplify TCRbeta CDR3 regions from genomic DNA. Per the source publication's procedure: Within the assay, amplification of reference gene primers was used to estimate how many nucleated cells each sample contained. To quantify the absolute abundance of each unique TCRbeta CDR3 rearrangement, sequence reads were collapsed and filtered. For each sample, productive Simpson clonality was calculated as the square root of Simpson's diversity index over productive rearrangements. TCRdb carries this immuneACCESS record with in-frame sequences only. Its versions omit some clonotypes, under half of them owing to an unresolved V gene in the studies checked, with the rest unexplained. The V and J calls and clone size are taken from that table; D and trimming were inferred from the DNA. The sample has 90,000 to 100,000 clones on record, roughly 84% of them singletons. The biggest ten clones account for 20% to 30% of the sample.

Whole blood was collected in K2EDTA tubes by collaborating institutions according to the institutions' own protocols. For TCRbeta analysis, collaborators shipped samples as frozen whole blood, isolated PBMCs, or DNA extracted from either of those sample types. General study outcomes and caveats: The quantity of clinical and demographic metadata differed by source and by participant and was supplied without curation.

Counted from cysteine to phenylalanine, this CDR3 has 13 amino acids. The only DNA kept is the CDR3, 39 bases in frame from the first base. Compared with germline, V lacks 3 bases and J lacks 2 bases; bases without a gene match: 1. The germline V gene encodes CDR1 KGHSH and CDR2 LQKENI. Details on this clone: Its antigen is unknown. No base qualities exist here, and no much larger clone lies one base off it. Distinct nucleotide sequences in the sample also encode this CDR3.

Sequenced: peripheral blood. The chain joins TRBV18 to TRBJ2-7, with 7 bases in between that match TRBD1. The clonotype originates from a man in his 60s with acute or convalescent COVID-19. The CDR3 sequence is CASSPQGAYEQYF. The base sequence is TGTGCCAGCTCACCGCAGGGGGCCTACGAGCAGTACTTC.